The entry that follows covers one TCR delta chain sequence. With only one base between it and a far larger clone, this is likely a read error. This CDR3 is also generated by other DNA sequences in the sample. These data come from a study of gamma-delta chains in newborns, infants, children. TCRdb re-analyzed the reads via CATT. The sample lists around 5,000 delta-chain clones; approximately 2.7% were seen once. V shed 1 base and J shed 4 bases, with 1 base lying between them. The CDR3 spans 13 residues. Germline V gene data show CDR1 as GEAIGNYY and CDR2 as EKD. The receptor was isolated from a child who was a newborn, infant or young child, either healthy, febrile or measles-vaccinated (not recorded which). Input material: blood. The chain has TRDV2 and TRDJ3, with D unresolved. CDR3 DNA: TGTGCCTGTGACACTTGGGACACCCGACAGATGTTTTTC. Its translation is CACDTWDTRQMFF.